These T cell receptor beta chains were read from a single sample in a study of CXCR4 blockade with PD-1 therapy in pancreatic cancer. Libraries were prepared by immunoSEQ multiplex PCR; TCRdb keeps only in-frame clonotypes and omits some of them. This sample has several thousand clones, with 50% to 70% found just once. The sample was tumor tissue. These receptors were collected from a human donor with pancreatic ductal adenocarcinoma. Both conserved end residues are part of each CDR3. Fields, in order: CDR3 length, clone size, J gene, V gene, D gene, CDR3 protein, CDR3 DNA. D genes are given only for firm matches. Clone sizes are given selectively: once, few, many, or a class where the clone is expanded.

>14|NA|TRBJ2-5|TRBV15|NA
CATSRGRPGQTQYF
TGTGCCACCAGCAGAGGGCGCCCCGGGCAGACCCAGTACTTC
>15|few|TRBJ2-1|TRBV19|NA
CASSIKDQPRNEQFF
TGTGCCAGTAGTATCAAGGACCAGCCTCGGAATGAGCAGTTCTTC
>15|NA|TRBJ1-5|TRBV19|NA
CASSISSPSRQPQHF
TGTGCCAGTAGTATTTCCTCCCCGTCCCGTCAGCCCCAGCATTTT
>15|NA|TRBJ1-2|TRBV19|NA
CASRPGLAGSYGYTF
TGTGCCAGTAGACCGGGACTAGCCGGTTCCTATGGCTACACCTTC
>14|NA|TRBJ1-2|TRBV29-1|TRBD1
CSVPGPGQGYGYTF
TGCAGCGTTCCCGGACCGGGACAGGGATACGGCTACACCTTC
>15|NA|TRBJ2-1|TRBV28|TRBD1
CASSRTGQKFNEQFF
TGTGCCAGCAGCCGGACAGGGCAAAAATTCAATGAGCAGTTCTTC
>14|NA|TRBJ2-1|TRBV7-5|NA
CAPSGLAGEVEQFF
TGTGCCCCCTCGGGGCTAGCGGGAGAGGTTGAGCAGTTCTTC
>16|few|TRBJ2-5|TRBV28|TRBD2
CASSSPVAGGRETQYF
TGTGCCAGCAGTTCCCCTGTAGCGGGAGGGCGAGAGACCCAGTACTTC
>14|NA|TRBJ2-3|TRBV29-1|NA
CSVVAGLHTDTQYF
TGCAGCGTTGTAGCAGGGCTTCACACAGATACGCAGTATTTT
>13|NA|TRBJ1-1|TRBV9|TRBD1
CASSPQGASEAFF
TGTGCCAGCAGCCCGCAGGGGGCTTCTGAAGCTTTCTTT
>12|NA|TRBJ2-7|TRBV29-1|NA
CSVQSTGYEQYF
TGCAGCGTTCAATCGACAGGCTACGAGCAGTACTTC
>14|NA|TRBJ2-5|TRBV11-3|TRBD1
CASSADRTQETQYF
TGTGCCAGCAGCGCGGACAGGACGCAAGAGACCCAGTACTTC
>15|few|TRBJ2-7|TRBV11-1|TRBD1
CASSTGTGYGYEQYF
TGTGCCAGCAGCACCGGGACAGGGTATGGGTACGAGCAGTACTTC
>17|once|TRBJ2-7|TRBV19|NA
CASSPRYRPPSSYEQYF
TGTGCCAGTAGTCCGCGCTACAGGCCCCCGAGCTCCTACGAGCAGTACTTC
>14|NA|TRBJ2-7|TRBV28|TRBD1
CASSGTGRPYEQYF
TGTGCCAGCAGCGGGACAGGGCGTCCCTACGAGCAGTACTTC
>19|NA|TRBJ2-3|TRBV19|TRBD2
CASSAAGTSGSWGLDTQYF
TGTGCCAGTAGTGCCGCCGGGACTAGCGGGAGTTGGGGCCTTGATACGCAGTATTTT
>15|NA|TRBJ1-1|TRBV28|NA
CASSLRGRATAEAFF
TGTGCCAGCAGTTTAAGGGGCAGGGCCACCGCTGAAGCTTTCTTT
>14|NA|TRBJ2-2|TRBV28|NA
CASSLEYPTGELFF
TGTGCCAGCAGTTTGGAGTATCCCACCGGGGAGCTGTTTTTT
>17|few|TRBJ2-7|TRBV6-4|NA
CASSTPLAGVVTYEQYF
TGTGCCAGCAGTACCCCCTTAGCAGGGGTAGTAACCTACGAGCAGTACTTC
>16|NA|TRBJ2-7|TRBV1|NA
CTSSQEQLAGAHEQYF
TGCACCAGCAGCCAAGAGCAGCTAGCGGGAGCCCACGAGCAGTACTTC
>16|few|TRBJ1-3|TRBV11-3|NA
CASSLGLRDIGNTIYF
TGTGCCAGCAGCTTGGGGCTCCGGGACATCGGAAACACCATATATTTT
>12|few|TRBJ2-1|TRBV4-1|NA
CASSSDRNEQFF
TGCGCCAGCAGTTCGGACCGCAATGAGCAGTTCTTC
>13|NA|TRBJ2-7|TRBV10-2|TRBD1
CASSSGQVREQYF
TGCGCCAGCAGCTCCGGACAGGTCCGGGAGCAGTACTTC
>16|few|TRBJ2-2|TRBV15|NA
CASSLMGAPDTGELFF
TGTGCCAGCAGCTTAATGGGGGCGCCAGATACCGGGGAGCTGTTTTTT
>13|few|TRBJ2-2|TRBV9|NA
CASSVADTGELFF
TGTGCCAGCAGCGTAGCGGACACCGGGGAGCTGTTTTTT
>12|NA|TRBJ2-5|TRBV29-1|NA
CSGAEVQETQYF
TGCAGCGGAGCAGAGGTCCAAGAGACCCAGTACTTC